The TCR beta chain described here comes from a study of cytomegalovirus exposure and HLA in healthy donors. CDR1 and CDR2 from the germline V gene are SNHLY and FYNNEI. V was clipped by 4 bases and J by 0 bases; unmatched bases: 6. This CDR3 has 16 residues. The PCR ran on 60 Vbeta and 13 Jbeta primers. The table came from immunoSEQ multiplex PCR; TCRdb's copy has only in-frame clones and leaves some out. The data contain about 160,000 clones, around 79% of them singletons. This clone was seen a few times. This clonotype was sampled from a man between 45 and 60 years old in good health and CMV-seropositive. This chain uses TRBV2 with TRBJ1-3; the match to TRBD1 covers 7 bases. Sequencing was performed on PBMCs. The DNA of the CDR3 is TGTGCCAGCAGTGGAGTTGCAGGGGGCTCTGGAAACACCATATATTTT. Encoded protein: CASSGVAGGSGNTIYF.